This section outlines one T cell receptor (beta chain) sequence together with its context. The sample is drawn from a study of T cell changes during pregnancy in multiple sclerosis. The table came from immunoSEQ multiplex PCR; TCRdb's copy has only in-frame clones and leaves some out. The sample consists of 25,000 to 35,000 clones, nearly 90% of them appearing once. Per the germline V gene, CDR1 is MNHEY and CDR2 is SMNVEV (reference sequence). With 5 bases removed from V and 0 bases from J, the gap between germline ends came to 17 bases. The CDR3 totals 17 residues. The rearrangement links TRBV27 to TRBJ2-1; D is perhaps TRBD1 (6 bases). This material consisted of CD8+ T cells from peripheral blood mononuclear cells, taken in the second trimester of pregnancy. The receptor's source is a female donor with multiple sclerosis, enrolled in a pregnancy study. This CDR3 is CASSTQNRESSYNEQFF. DNA of the CDR3: TGTGCCAGCAGTACCCAGAACAGGGAGAGCTCCTACAATGAGCAGTTCTTC.